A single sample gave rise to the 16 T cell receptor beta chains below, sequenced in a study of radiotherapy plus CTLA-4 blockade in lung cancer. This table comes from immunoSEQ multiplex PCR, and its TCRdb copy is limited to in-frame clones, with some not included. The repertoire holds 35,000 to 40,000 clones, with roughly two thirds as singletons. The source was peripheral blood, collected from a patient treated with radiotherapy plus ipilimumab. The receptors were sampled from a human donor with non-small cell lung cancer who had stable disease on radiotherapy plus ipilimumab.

CDR3 sequence reads: CASSPRRGDRGTEAFF. For the CDR3, the DNA is TGTGCCAGCTCACCACGGAGGGGGGACAGGGGAACTGAAGCTTTCTTT. The chain joins TRBV18 to TRBJ1-1; 10 nucleotides match TRBD1. J was trimmed by 5 bases and V by 1 base; bases with no gene match: 7. CDR1 is KGHSH and CDR2 is LQKENI in the germline V gene. The CDR3 has 16 amino acids.

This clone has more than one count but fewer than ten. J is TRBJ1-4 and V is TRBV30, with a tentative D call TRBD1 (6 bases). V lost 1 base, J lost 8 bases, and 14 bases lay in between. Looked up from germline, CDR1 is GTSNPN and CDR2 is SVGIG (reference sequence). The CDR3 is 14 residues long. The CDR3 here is CAWSAGAGGEKLFF. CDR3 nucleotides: TGTGCCTGGAGTGCAGGGGCGGGAGGCGAAAAACTGTTTTTT. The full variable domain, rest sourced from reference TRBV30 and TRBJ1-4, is SQTIHQWPATLVQPVGSPLSLECTVEGTSNPNLYWYRQAAGRGLQLLFYSVGIGQISSEVPQNLSASRPQDRQFILSSKKLLLSDSGFYLCAWSAGAGGEKLFFGSGTQLSVL.

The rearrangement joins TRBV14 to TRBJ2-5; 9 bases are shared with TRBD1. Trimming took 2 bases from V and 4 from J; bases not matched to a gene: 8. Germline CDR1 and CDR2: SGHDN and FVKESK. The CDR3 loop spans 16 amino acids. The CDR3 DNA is TGTGCCAGCAGCCAAACGACAGGGGGAGGCGGAGAGACCCAGTACTTC. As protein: CASSQTTGGGGETQYF.

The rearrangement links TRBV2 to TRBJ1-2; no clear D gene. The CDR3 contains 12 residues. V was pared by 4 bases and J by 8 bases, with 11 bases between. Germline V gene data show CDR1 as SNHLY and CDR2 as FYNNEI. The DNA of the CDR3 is TGTGCCAGCAGTGGGCAGTTCGGGGGCTACACCTTC. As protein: CASSGQFGGYTF. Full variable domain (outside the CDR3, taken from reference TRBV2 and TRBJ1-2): EPEVTQTPSHQVTQMGQEVILRCVPISNHLYFYWYRQILGQKVEFLVSFYNNEISEKSEIFDDQFSVERPDGSNFTLKIRSTKLEDSAMYFCASSGQFGGYTFGSGTRLTVV.

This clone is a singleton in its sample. The CDR3 loop is CASSALGQSYEQYF. In DNA, the CDR3 is TGTGCCAGCAGCGCGTTGGGACAGTCCTACGAGCAGTACTTC. The chain uses TRBV9 and TRBJ2-7, with 7 nucleotides matching TRBD1. Germline assignment: CDR1 SGDLS and CDR2 YYNGEE. This CDR3 comprises 14 residues. The trim removed 3 bases at V and 1 base at J, leaving 4 bases unmatched.

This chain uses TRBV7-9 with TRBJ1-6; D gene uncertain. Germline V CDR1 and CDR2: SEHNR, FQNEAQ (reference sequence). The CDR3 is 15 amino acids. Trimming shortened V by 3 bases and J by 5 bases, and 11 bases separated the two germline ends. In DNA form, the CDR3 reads TGTGCCAGCAGCTTGGCCTGGTTGGATAATTCACCCCTCCACTTT. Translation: CASSLAWLDNSPLHF.

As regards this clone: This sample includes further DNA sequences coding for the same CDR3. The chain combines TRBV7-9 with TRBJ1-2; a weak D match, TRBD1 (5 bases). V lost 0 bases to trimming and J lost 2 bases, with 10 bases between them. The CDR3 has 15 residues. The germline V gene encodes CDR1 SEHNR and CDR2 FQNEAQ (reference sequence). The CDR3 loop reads CASSLARGVNYGYTF. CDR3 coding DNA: TGTGCCAGCAGCTTAGCCCGGGGGGTCAACTATGGCTACACCTTC.

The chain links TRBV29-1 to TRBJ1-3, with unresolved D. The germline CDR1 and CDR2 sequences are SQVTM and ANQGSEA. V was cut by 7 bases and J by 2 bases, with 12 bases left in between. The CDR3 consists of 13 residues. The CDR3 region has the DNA TGCAGCGCTTCAGAGGCCACTGGAAACACCATATATTTT. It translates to CSASEATGNTIYF.

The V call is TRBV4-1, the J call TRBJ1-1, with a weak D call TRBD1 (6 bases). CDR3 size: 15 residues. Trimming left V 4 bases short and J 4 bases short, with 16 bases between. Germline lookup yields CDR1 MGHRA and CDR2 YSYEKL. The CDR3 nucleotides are TGCGCCAGCAGCCGCCTCGAGGGGGGGACCACTGAAGCTTTCTTT. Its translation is CASSRLEGGTTEAFF.

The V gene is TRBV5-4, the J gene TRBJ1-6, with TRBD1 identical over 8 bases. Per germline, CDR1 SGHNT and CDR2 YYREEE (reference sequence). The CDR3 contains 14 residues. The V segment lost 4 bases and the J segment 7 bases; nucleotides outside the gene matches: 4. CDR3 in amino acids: CASSIQGGNSPLHF. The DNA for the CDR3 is TGTGCCAGCAGCATACAGGGGGGGAATTCACCCCTCCACTTT.

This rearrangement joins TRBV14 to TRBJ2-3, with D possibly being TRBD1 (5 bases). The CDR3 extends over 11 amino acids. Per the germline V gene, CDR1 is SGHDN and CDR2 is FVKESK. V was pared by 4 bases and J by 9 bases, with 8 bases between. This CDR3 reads CASSPGRTQYF. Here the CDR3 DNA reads TGTGCCAGCAGCCCAGGGCGGACGCAGTATTTT.

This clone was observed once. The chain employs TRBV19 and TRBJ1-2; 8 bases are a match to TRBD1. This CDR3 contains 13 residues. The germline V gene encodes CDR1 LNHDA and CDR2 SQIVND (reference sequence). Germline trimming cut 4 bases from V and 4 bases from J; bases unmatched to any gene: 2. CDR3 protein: CASSKDRGYGYTF. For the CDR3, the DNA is TGTGCCAGTAGTAAAGACAGGGGCTATGGCTACACCTTC.

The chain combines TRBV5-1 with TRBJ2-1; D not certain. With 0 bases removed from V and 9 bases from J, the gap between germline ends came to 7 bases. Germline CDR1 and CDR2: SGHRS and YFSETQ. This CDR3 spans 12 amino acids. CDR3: CASSLVETEQFF. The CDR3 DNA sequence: TGCGCCAGCAGCTTGGTGGAGACTGAGCAGTTCTTC.

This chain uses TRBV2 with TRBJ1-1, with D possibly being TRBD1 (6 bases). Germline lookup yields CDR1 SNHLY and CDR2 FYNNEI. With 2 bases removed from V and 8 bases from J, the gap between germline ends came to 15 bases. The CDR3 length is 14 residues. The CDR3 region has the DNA TGTGCCAGCAGTGAACGCATCAGGGGTCGAGAAGCTTTCTTT. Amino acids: CASSERIRGREAFF.

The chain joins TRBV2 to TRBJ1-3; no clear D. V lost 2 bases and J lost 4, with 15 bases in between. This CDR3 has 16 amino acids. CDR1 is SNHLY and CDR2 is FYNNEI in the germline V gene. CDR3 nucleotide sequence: TGTGCCAGCAGTGAACGGACTAGTGCAGACGGAAACACCATATATTTT. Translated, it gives CASSERTSADGNTIYF.

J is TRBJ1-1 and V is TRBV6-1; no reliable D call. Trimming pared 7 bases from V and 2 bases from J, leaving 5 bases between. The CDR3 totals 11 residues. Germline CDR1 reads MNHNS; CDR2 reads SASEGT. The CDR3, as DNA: TGTGCCAGCATCTTAAACACTGAAGCTTTCTTT. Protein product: CASILNTEAFF.